The 9 T cell receptor beta chains below were found in one sample sequenced in a study of shared clonotypes between healthy human individuals. CD45RO-negative, CCR7-positively selected cells formed the naive CD8 fraction, excluding terminally differentiated effector memory CD45RA+ cells. The protocol was immunoSEQ multiplex PCR, while the TCRdb copy is restricted to in-frame clones and leaves out a portion. The table lists around 2,100,000 clones, roughly 94% of them singletons. The sequencing sample was made of naive CD8+ T cells sorted from blood. All receptors derive from a man aged 18 to 30 in good health.

This clone has only one observation. For the CDR3, the DNA is TGTGCCAGCAGCTTAGTGTCTAGCGTACAAGAGACCCAGTACTTC. This gives the protein CASSLVSSVQETQYF. The V call is TRBV7-6, the J call TRBJ2-5; D possibly corresponds to TRBD2 (6 bases). The CDR3 consists of 15 residues. V was cut by 1 base and J by 2 bases, with 11 bases left in between. Germline V gene data show CDR1 as SGHVS and CDR2 as FNYEAQ.

The chain joins TRBV6-5 to TRBJ2-7; D is perhaps TRBD1 (5 bases). Trimming removed 4 bases from V and 5 bases from J, with 15 bases in between. This CDR3 is built from 14 residues. In germline, CDR1 is MNHEY, CDR2 SVGAGI. Here the CDR3 DNA reads TGTGCCAGCAGTTGGTCACAGGTATCAGACGAGCAGTACTTC. Translating gives CASSWSQVSDEQYF.

The genes are TRBV25-1 and TRBJ1-4; D is uncertain. Deletions cut 1 base from V and 2 bases from J, with 11 bases between. Germline V gene data show CDR1 as MGHDK and CDR2 as SYGVNS. CDR3 length equals 16 residues. CDR3 protein: CASSESSGWTNEKLFF. The CDR3 nucleotides are TGTGCCAGCAGTGAATCGTCGGGGTGGACTAATGAAAAACTGTTTTTT.

The V call is TRBV6-4, the J call TRBJ1-5, with unresolved D. CDR3 size: 12 residues. Trimming removed 6 bases from V and 3 bases from J, with 6 bases in between. Germline V lookup: CDR1 MRHNA, CDR2 SNTAGT. CDR3 residues: CASSLPNQPQHF. Here the CDR3 DNA reads TGTGCCAGCAGCCTCCCCAATCAGCCCCAGCATTTT.

The V and J genes are TRBV11-3 and TRBJ2-1, with TRBD2 matching over 10 bases. The CDR3 is 15 residues long. The germline V gene encodes CDR1 SGHNT and CDR2 YENEEA. Losses at the gene ends were 9 bases for V and 3 bases for J; bases not matched to a gene: 8. The CDR3, as DNA: TGTGCCAGTCCTTGGCTAGCGGGAGTCTACAATGAGCAGTTCTTC. Translation gives CASPWLAGVYNEQFF.

This chain links TRBV28 with TRBJ2-7, with 7 bases that match TRBD1. Germline CDR1 reads MDHEN; CDR2 reads SYDVKM. J lost 1 base, V lost 4 bases, and 4 bases had no gene match. This CDR3 contains 14 residues. As DNA, the CDR3 is TGTGCCAGCAGTTCCCGGGACAGATCCTACGAGCAGTACTTC. Amino acids: CASSSRDRSYEQYF.

The CDR3 DNA follows: TGTGCCAGCAGGTCTCCAGCGGGAGCCTCCTACGAGCAGTACTTC. It yields the protein CASRSPAGASYEQYF. The rearrangement joins TRBV2 to TRBJ2-7; 8 bases fit TRBD2. Germline V gives CDR1 SNHLY, CDR2 FYNNEI. Trimming cost V 6 bases and J 0 bases; bases outside gene matches: 7. The CDR3 consists of 15 residues.

The rearrangement links TRBV5-1 to TRBJ2-7; TRBD1 matches at 12 bases. Per germline, CDR1 SGHRS and CDR2 YFSETQ. The CDR3 is made up of 18 amino acids. Trimming removed 0 bases from V and 5 bases from J; junction bases left unmatched: 12. As DNA, the CDR3 is TGCGCCAGCAGCTTGGAGGAGAAGCGGGGACAGGGGGCACACGAGCAGTACTTC. Translating it yields CASSLEEKRGQGAHEQYF.

The rearrangement joins TRBV7-6 to TRBJ2-7; D may be TRBD2 (5 bases). Per the germline V gene, CDR1 is SGHVS and CDR2 is FNYEAQ. The V end was cut by 4 bases, the J end by 0 bases, with 10 bases between. CDR3 length equals 14 residues. Here the CDR3 reads CASSWTESSYEQYF. In DNA form, the CDR3 reads TGTGCCAGCAGCTGGACTGAGAGCTCCTACGAGCAGTACTTC.